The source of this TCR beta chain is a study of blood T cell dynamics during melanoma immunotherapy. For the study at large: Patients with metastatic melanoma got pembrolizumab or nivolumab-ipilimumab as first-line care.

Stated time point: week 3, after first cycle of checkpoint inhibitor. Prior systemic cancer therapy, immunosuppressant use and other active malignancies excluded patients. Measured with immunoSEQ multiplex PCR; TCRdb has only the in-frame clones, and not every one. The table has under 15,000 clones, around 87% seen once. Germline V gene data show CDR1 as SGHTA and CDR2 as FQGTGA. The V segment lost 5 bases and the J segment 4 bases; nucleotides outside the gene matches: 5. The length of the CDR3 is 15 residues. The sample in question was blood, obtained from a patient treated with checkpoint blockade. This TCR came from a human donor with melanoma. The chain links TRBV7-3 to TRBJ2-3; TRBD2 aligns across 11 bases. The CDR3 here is CASSLAGGRADTQYF. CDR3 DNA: TGTGCCAGCAGCCTAGCGGGGGGTAGGGCAGATACGCAGTATTTT.